This T cell receptor beta chain was observed in a study of T-cell memory formation after mild COVID-19. Study information: TCR clusters were mostly confined to one donor each.

The authors produced TCR alpha and TCR beta cDNA libraries with sample barcodes and UMIs by 5'RACE using constant-segment primers. From the 5' RACE reads, TCRdb called clonotypes with MiXCR, one entry per CDR3 protein. The sample includes about half a million distinct CDR3 sequences, around a sixth of them seen just once. The CDR3 consists of 15 residues. Germline CDR1 is LGHDT and CDR2 is YNNKEL (reference sequence). V shed 1 base and J 5 bases; nucleotides not matched to a gene: 7. The rearrangement joins TRBV3-1 to TRBJ1-1; 7 bases are a match to TRBD1. Material: PBMCs or a T cell subset sorted from them (not recorded which). The clonotype comes from an adult woman who had mild COVID-19 (a few samples of this study predate the infection). Cell type and time point are not known. CDR3 region: CASSQGKRGQTEAFF. CDR3 DNA sequence: TGTGCCAGCAGCCAAGGGAAAAGGGGGCAAACTGAAGCTTTCTTT. The variable domain in full, completed from reference TRBV3-1 and TRBJ1-1, reads DTAVSQTPKYLVTQMGNDKSIKCEQNLGHDTMYWYKQDSKKFLKIMFSYNNKELIINETVPNRFSPKSPDKAHLNLHINSLELGDSAVYFCASSQGKRGQTEAFFGQGTRLTVV.